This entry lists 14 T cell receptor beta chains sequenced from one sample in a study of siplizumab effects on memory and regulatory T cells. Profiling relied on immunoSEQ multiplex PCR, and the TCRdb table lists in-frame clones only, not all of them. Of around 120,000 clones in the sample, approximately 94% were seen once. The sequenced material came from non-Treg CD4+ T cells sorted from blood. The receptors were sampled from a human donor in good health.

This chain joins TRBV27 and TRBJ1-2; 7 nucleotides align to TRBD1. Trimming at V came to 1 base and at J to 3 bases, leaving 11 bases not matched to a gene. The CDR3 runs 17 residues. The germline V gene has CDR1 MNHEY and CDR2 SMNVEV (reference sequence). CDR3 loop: CASSLWQPTGDYYGYTF. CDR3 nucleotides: TGTGCCAGCAGTTTATGGCAGCCTACAGGGGACTACTATGGCTACACCTTC.

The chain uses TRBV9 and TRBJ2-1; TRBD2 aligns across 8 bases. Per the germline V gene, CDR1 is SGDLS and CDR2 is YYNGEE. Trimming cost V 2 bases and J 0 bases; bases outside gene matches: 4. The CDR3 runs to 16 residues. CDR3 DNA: TGTGCCAGCAGCGTGAGCGGGGGAAGCTCCTACAATGAGCAGTTCTTC. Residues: CASSVSGGSSYNEQFF. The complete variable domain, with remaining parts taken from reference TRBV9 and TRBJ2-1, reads DSGVTQTPKHLITATGQRVTLRCSPRSGDLSVYWYQQSLDQGLQFLIQYYNGEERAKGNILERFSAQQFPDLHSELNLSSLELGDSALYFCASSVSGGSSYNEQFFGPGTRLTVL.

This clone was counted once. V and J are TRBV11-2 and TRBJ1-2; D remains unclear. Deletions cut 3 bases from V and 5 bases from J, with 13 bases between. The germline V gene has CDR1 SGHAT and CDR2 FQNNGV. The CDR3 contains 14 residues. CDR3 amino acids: CASSFLRGEYGYTF. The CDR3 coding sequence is TGTGCCAGCAGCTTCCTGCGGGGAGAGTATGGCTACACCTTC. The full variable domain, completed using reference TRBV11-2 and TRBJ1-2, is EAGVAQSPRYKIIEKRQSVAFWCNPISGHATLYWYQQILGQGPKLLIQFQNNGVVDDSQLPKDRFSAERLKGVDSTLKIQPAKLEDSAVYLCASSFLRGEYGYTFGSGTRLTVV.

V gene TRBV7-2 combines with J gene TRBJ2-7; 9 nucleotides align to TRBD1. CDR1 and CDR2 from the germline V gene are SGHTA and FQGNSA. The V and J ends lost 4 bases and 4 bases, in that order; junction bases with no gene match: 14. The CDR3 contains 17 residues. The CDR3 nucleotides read TGTGCCAGCAGCTGGGGTCCTCCGGGACAGGGAACATACGAGCAGTACTTC. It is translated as CASSWGPPGQGTYEQYF.

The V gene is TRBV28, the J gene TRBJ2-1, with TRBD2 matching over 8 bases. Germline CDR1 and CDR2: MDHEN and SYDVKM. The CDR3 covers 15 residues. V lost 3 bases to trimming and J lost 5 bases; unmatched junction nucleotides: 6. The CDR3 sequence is CASSFGGLENNEQFF. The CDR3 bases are TGTGCCAGCAGTTTTGGGGGACTAGAGAACAATGAGCAGTTCTTC.

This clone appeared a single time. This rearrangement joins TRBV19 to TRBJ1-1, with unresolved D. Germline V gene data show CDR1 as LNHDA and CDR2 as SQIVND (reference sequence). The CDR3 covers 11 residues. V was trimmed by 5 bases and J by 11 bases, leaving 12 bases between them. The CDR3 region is CASSARSKAFF. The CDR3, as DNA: TGTGCCAGTAGTGCACGCAGTAAGGCTTTCTTT.

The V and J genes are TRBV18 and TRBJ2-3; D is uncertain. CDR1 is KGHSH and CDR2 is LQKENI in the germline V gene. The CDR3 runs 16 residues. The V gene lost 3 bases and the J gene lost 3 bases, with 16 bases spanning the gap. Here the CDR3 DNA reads TGTGCCAGCTCACCGCAAAACGCGGAACTGACAGATACGCAGTATTTT. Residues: CASSPQNAELTDTQYF.

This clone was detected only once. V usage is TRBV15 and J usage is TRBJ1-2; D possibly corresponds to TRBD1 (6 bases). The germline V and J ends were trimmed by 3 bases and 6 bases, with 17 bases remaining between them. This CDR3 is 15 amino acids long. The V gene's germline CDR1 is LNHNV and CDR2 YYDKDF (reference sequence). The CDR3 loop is CATSSSPPRGDGYTF. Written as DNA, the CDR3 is TGTGCCACCAGCAGTAGTCCCCCCAGGGGTGATGGCTACACCTTC.

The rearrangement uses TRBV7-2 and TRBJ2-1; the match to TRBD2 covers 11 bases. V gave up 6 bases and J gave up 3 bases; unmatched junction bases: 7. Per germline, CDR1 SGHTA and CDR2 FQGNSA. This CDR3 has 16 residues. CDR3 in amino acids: CASRWGLAGGYNEQFF. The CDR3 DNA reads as TGTGCCAGCAGGTGGGGCCTAGCGGGGGGCTACAATGAGCAGTTCTTC.

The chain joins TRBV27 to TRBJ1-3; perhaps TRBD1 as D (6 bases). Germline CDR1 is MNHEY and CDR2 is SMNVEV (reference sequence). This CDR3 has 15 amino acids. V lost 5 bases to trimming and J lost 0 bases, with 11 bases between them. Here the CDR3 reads CASSTDSFSGNTIYF. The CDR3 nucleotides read TGTGCCAGCAGTACGGACAGCTTCTCTGGAAACACCATATATTTT.

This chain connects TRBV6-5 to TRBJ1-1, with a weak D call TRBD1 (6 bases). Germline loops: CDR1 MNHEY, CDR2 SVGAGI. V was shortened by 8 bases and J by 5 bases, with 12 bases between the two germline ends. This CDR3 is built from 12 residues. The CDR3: CASALQGTEAFF. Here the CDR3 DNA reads TGTGCCAGCGCCTTGCAGGGGACTGAAGCTTTCTTT.

The CDR3 DNA reads as TGCGCCAGCAGCTTGGTTCGGGAGACCCAGTACTTC. It yields the protein CASSLVRETQYF. The rearrangement links TRBV5-1 to TRBJ2-5; D is unresolved. The V gene lost 0 bases and the J gene lost 5 bases, with 5 bases spanning the gap. Germline V gene lookup returns CDR1 SGHRS and CDR2 YFSETQ. CDR3 length: 12 residues.

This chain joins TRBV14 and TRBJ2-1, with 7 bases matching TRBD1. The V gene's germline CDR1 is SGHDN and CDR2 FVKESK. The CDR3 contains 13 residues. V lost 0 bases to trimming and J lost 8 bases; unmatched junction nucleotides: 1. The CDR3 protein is CASSQDRGYEQFF. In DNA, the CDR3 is TGTGCCAGCAGCCAAGACAGGGGGTATGAGCAGTTCTTC. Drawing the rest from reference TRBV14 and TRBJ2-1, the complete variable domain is EAGVTQFPSHSVIEKGQTVTLRCDPISGHDNLYWYRRVMGKEIKFLLHFVKESKQDESGMPNNRFLAERTGGTYSTLKVQPAELEDSGVYFCASSQDRGYEQFFGPGTRLTVL.

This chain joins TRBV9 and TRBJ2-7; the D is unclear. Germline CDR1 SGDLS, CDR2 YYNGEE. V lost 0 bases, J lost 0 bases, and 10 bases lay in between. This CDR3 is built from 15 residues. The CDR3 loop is CASSVEVGPSYEQYF. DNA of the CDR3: TGTGCCAGCAGCGTAGAGGTGGGCCCCTCCTACGAGCAGTACTTC.